This T cell receptor (beta chain) originates from a study of T cells in Graves' hyperthyroidism and ophthalmopathy. It was RNA transcripts that yielded the amplified TCR beta CDR3 regions. HTBI primers drove first-round RT-PCR of the TCR CDR3. TCRdb ran MiXCR on the multiplex PCR reads and lists one entry per CDR3 protein. The sample lists about 600,000 distinct CDR3 sequences, around 16% seen once, with around 3.5% in the top ten. This CDR3 contains 15 residues. The germline V gene has CDR1 KGHSH and CDR2 LQKENI. V was pared by 1 base and J by 6 bases, with 10 bases between. This TCR came from a woman aged 35 to 49 with Graves' ophthalmopathy. The source material was blood. This chain links TRBV18 with TRBJ1-6; D uncertain. In DNA form, the CDR3 reads TGTGCCAGCTCACCACAGGGATCGAGTAATTCACCCCTCCACTTT. Its translation: CASSPQGSSNSPLHF.